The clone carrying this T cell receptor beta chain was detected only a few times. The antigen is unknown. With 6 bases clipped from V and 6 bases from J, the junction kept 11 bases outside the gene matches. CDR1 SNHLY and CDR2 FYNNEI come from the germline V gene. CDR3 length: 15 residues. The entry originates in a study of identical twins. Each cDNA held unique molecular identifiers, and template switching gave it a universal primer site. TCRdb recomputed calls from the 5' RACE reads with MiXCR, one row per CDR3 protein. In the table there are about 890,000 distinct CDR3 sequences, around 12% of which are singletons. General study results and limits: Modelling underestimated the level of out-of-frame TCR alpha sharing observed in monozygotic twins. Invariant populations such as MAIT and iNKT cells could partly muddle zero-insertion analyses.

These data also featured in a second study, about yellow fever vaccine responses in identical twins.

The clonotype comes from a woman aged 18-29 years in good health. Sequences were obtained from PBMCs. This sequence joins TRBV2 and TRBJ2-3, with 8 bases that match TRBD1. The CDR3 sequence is CASSADRGILDTQYF. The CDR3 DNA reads TGTGCCAGCAGCGCCGACAGGGGAATTTTGGATACGCAGTATTTT.